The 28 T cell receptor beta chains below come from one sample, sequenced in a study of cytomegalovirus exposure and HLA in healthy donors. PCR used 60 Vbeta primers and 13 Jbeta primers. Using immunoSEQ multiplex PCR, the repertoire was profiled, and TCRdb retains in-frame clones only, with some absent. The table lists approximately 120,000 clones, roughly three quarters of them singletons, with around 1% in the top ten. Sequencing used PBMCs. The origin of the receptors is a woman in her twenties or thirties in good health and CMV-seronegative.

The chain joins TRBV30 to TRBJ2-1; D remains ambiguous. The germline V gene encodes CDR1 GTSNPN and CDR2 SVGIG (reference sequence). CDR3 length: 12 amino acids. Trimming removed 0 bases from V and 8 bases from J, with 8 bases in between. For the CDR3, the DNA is TGTGCCTGGAGTGTACTCGGTGATGAGCAGTTCTTC. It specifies CAWSVLGDEQFF. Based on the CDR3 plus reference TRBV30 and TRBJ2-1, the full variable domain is SQTIHQWPATLVQPVGSPLSLECTVEGTSNPNLYWYRQAAGRGLQLLFYSVGIGQISSEVPQNLSASRPQDRQFILSSKKLLLSDSGFYLCAWSVLGDEQFFGPGTRLTVL.

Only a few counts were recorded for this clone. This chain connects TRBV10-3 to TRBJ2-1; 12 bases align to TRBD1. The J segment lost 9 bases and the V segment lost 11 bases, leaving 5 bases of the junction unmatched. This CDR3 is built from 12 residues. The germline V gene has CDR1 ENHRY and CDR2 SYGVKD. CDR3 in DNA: TGTGCCCAGGGACAGGGGGCAGGTGAGCAGTTCTTC. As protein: CAQGQGAGEQFF.

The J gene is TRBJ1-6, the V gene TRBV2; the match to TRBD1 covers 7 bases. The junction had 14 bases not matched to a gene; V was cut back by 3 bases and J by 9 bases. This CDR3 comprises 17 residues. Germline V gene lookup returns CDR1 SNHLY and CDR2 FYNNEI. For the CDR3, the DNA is TGTGCCAGCAGTGACCCCCTCGACAGGGTAATGAGTTCACCCCTCCACTTT. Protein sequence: CASSDPLDRVMSSPLHF.

The CDR3 reads CASAKSAGGPGYTF. In DNA form, the CDR3 reads TGTGCCAGCGCAAAATCTGCGGGGGGCCCTGGCTACACCTTC. The gene calls are TRBV7-9 and TRBJ1-2; D is possibly TRBD1 (6 bases). The CDR3 sequence is 14 residues long. V was cut by 8 bases and J by 7 bases, with 20 bases left in between. The germline V gene encodes CDR1 SEHNR and CDR2 FQNEAQ (reference sequence). The entire variable domain, with the rest obtained from reference TRBV7-9 and TRBJ1-2, is as follows: DTGVSQNPRHKITKRGQNVTFRCDPISEHNRLYWYRQTLGQGPEFLTYFQNEAQLEKSRLLSDRFSAERPKGSFSTLEIQRTEQGDSAMYLCASAKSAGGPGYTFGSGTRLTVV.

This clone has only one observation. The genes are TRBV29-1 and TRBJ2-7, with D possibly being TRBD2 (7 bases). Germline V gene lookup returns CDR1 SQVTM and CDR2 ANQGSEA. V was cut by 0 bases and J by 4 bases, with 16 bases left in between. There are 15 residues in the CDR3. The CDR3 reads CSVEDLGGVGYEQYF. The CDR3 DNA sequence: TGCAGCGTTGAAGATCTAGGGGGGGTCGGGTACGAGCAGTACTTC.

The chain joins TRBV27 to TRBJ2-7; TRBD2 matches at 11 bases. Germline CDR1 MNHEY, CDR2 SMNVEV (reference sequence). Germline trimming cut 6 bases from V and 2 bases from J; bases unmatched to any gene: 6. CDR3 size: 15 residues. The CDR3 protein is CASSPTSGVTYEQYF. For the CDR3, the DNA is TGTGCCAGCAGCCCGACTAGCGGGGTAACCTACGAGCAGTACTTC.

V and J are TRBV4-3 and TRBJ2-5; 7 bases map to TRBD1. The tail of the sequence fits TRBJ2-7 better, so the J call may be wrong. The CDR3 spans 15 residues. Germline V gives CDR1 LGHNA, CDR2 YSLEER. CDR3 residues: CASSQSDQGVGEQYF. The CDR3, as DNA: TGCGCCAGCAGCCAATCGGACCAGGGGGTGGGCGAGCAGTACTTC.

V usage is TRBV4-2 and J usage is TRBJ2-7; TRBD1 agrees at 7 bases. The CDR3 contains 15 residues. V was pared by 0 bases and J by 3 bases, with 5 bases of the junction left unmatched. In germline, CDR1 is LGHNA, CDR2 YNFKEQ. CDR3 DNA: TGTGCCAGCAGCCAAGAAAGGACAGGCGGCTACGAGCAGTACTTC. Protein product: CASSQERTGGYEQYF.

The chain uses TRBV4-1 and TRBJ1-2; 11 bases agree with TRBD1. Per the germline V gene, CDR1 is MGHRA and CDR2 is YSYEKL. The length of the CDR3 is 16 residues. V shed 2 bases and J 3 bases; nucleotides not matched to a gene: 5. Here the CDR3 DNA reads TGCGCCAGCAGCCAACCCGGGACAGGGGGTGACTATGGCTACACCTTC. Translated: CASSQPGTGGDYGYTF.

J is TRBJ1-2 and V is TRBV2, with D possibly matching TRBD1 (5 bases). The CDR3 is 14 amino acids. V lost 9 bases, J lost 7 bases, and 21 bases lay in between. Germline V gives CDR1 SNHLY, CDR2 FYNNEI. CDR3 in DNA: TGTGCCAGGATGCGTGTCAGAGGTCAGGGTGGCTACACCTTC. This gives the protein CARMRVRGQGGYTF.

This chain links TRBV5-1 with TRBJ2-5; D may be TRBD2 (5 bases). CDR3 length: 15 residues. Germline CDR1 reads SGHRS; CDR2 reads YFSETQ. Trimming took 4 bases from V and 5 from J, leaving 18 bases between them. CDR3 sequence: CASSLINRGGETQYF. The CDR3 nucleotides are TGCGCCAGCAGCCTGATTAATCGGGGTGGGGAGACCCAGTACTTC.

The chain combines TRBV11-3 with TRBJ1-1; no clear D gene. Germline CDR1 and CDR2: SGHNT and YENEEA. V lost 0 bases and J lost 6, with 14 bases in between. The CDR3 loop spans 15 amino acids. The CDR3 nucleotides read TGTGCCAGCAGCTTAGATGGGCAGGTCAGGTCTGAAGCTTTCTTT. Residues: CASSLDGQVRSEAFF. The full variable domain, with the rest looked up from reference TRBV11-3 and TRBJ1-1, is EAGVVQSPRYKIIEKKQPVAFWCNPISGHNTLYWYLQNLGQGPELLIRYENEEAVDDSQLPKDRFSAERLKGVDSTLKIQPAELGDSAVYLCASSLDGQVRSEAFFGQGTRLTVV.

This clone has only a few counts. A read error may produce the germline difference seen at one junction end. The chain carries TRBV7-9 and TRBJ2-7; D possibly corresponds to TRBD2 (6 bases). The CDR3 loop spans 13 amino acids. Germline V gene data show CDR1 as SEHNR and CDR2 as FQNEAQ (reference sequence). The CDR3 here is CSSSPPAGNEQYF. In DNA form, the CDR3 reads TGTTCCAGCAGCCCCCCGGCGGGGAACGAGCAGTACTTC.

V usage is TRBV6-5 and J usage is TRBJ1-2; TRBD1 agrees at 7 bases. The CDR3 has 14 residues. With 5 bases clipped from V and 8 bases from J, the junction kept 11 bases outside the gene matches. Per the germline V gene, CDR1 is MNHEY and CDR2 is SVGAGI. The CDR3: CASSPQGLRGGYTF. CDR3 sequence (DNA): TGTGCCAGCAGTCCACAGGGGTTACGGGGAGGCTACACCTTC.

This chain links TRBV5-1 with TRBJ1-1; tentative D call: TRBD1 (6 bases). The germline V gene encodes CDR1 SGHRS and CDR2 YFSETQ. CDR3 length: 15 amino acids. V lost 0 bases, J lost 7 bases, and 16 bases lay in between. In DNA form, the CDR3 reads TGCGCCAGCAGCTTGGAGCAGGGGCGGACGGGTGAAGCTTTCTTT. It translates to CASSLEQGRTGEAFF.

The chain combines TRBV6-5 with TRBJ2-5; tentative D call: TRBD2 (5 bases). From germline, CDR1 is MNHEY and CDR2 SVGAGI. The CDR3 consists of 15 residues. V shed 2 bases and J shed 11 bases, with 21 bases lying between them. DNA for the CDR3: TGTGCCAGCAGTTACACATCAAGGAGGTCGGAGGAGCAGTACTTC. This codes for CASSYTSRRSEEQYF.

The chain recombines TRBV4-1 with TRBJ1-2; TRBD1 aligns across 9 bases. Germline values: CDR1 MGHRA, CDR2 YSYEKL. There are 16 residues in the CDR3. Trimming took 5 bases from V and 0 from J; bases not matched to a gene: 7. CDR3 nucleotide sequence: TGCGCCAGCAGCTTCCCGGGACAGGGTCCTAACTATGGCTACACCTTC. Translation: CASSFPGQGPNYGYTF.

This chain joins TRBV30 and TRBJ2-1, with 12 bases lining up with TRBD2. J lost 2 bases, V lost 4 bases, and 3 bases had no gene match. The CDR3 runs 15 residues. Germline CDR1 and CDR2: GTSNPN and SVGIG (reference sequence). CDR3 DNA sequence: TGTGCCTGGACTCCTAGCGGGGGGGCCTACAATGAGCAGTTCTTC. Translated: CAWTPSGGAYNEQFF.

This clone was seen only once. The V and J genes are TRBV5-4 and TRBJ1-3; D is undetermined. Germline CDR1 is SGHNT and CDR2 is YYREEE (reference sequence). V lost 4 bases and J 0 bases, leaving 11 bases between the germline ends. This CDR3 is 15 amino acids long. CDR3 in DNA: TGTGCCAGCAGCGCTGGTTCCAGCTCTGGAAACACCATATATTTT. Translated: CASSAGSSSGNTIYF.

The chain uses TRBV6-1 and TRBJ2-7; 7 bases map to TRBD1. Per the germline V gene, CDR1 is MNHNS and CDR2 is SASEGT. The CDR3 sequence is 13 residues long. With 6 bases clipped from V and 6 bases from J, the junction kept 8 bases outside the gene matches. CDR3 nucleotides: TGTGCCAGCAGCGCCCACAGGGGTGGCGAGCAGTACTTC. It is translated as CASSAHRGGEQYF.

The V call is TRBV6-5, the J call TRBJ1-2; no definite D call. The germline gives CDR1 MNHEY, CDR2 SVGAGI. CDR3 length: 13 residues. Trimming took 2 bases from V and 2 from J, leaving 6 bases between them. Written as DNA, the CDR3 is TGTGCCAGCAGTTACGAACTGAACTATGGCTACACCTTC. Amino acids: CASSYELNYGYTF.

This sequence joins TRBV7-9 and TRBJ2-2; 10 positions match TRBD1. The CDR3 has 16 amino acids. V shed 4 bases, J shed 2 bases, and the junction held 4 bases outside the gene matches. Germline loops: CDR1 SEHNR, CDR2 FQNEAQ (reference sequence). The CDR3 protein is CASSSRDRGNTGELFF. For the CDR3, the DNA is TGTGCCAGCAGCTCCCGGGACAGGGGAAACACCGGGGAGCTGTTTTTT.

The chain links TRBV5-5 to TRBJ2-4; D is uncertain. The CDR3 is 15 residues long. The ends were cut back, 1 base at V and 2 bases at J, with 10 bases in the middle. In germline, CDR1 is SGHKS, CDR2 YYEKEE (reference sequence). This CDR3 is CASSLLGPSKNIQYF. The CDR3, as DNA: TGTGCCAGCAGCTTGTTGGGCCCCTCCAAAAACATTCAGTACTTC.

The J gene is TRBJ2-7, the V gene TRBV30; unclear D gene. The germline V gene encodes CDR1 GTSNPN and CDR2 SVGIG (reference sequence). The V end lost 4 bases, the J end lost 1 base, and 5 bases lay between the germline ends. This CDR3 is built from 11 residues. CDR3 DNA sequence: TGTGCCTGGACGAGGTCCTACGAGCAGTACTTC. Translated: CAWTRSYEQYF.

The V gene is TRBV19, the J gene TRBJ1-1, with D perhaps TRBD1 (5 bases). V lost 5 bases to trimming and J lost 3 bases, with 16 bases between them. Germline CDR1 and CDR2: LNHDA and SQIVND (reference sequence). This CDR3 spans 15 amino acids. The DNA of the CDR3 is TGTGCCAGTAGTCCCGGGGGAGGCTGGGACACTGAAGCTTTCTTT. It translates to CASSPGGGWDTEAFF.

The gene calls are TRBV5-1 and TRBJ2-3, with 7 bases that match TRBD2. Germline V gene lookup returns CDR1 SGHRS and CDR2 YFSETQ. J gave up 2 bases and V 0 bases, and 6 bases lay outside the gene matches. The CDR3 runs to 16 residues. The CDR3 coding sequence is TGCGCCAGCAGCTTGGTTGGGGCGGGAGACACAGATACGCAGTATTTT. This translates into CASSLVGAGDTDTQYF.

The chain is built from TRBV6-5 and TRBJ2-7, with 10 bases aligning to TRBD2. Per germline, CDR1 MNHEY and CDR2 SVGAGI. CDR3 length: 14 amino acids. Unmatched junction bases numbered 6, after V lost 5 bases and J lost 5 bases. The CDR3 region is CASSLAGVGHEQYF. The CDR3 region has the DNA TGTGCCAGCAGTCTAGCGGGAGTCGGCCACGAGCAGTACTTC.

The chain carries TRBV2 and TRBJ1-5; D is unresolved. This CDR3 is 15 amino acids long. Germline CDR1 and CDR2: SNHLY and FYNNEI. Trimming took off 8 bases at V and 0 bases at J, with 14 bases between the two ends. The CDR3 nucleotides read TGTGCCAGCTCTACCGGGGAATATAGCAATCAGCCCCAGCATTTT. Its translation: CASSTGEYSNQPQHF.